The 12 T cell receptor beta chains given below trace back to one sample, sequenced in a study of T cells after posttransplantation cyclophosphamide. Cells defined as naive were viable CD3+CD4+ or CD3+CD8+ and CCR7+CD45RA+CD45RO-CD95-CD27+CD28+. Assay: immunoSEQ multiplex PCR; the TCRdb copy retains only in-frame clones and omits some. This table holds 10,000 or so clones, roughly 98% found once. Sequences were obtained from naive CD4+ T cells sorted from PBMCs. All receptors come from an older woman in good health, CMV-negative, and a related stem cell transplant donor.

The chain employs TRBV28 and TRBJ2-5; TRBD2 is a possible D gene (7 bases). Germline lookup yields CDR1 MDHEN and CDR2 SYDVKM. The CDR3 runs 16 residues. Trimming stripped 2 bases from V and 1 base from J, with 14 bases between. The chain's CDR3 is CASSLGGGGFQETQYF. For the CDR3, the DNA is TGTGCCAGCAGTTTAGGAGGGGGGGGCTTCCAAGAGACCCAGTACTTC. Full variable domain (remainder filled in from reference TRBV28 and TRBJ2-5): DVKVTQSSRYLVKRTGEKVFLECVQDMDHENMFWYRQDPGLGLRLIYFSYDVKMKEKGDIPEGYSVSREKKERFSLILESASTNQTSMYLCASSLGGGGFQETQYFGPGTRLLVL.

The genes are TRBV19 and TRBJ2-7; D perhaps matches TRBD2 (5 bases). The CDR3 runs to 14 residues. Between the trimmed V and J ends, which lost 2 bases and 4 bases, there was a span of 12 bases. Germline CDR1 LNHDA, CDR2 SQIVND (reference sequence). DNA for the CDR3: TGTGCCAGTAGTATAAACCCCGGAGGATACGAGCAGTACTTC. This codes for CASSINPGGYEQYF.

The rearrangement joins TRBV4-3 to TRBJ1-1; possible D gene TRBD1, 6 bases. The length of the CDR3 is 14 residues. Trimming removed 4 bases at V and 8 bases at J, with 17 bases between. Germline V gene data show CDR1 as LGHNA and CDR2 as YSLEER. CDR3 nucleotide sequence: TGCGCCAGCAGCCTTATTTTGGGGGCATCGGAAGCTTTCTTT. This translates into CASSLILGASEAFF.

This chain connects TRBV2 to TRBJ2-5, with 14 bases identical to TRBD2. The V gene's germline CDR1 is SNHLY and CDR2 FYNNEI. V lost 2 bases, J lost 9 bases, and 8 bases stayed unmatched. This CDR3 is 16 amino acids long. CDR3: CASSESPTSGRGAQYF. The CDR3 region has the DNA TGTGCCAGCAGTGAATCTCCGACTAGCGGGAGGGGGGCCCAGTACTTC.

The chain has TRBV5-1 and TRBJ2-3, with D possibly TRBD2 on 5 matching bases. Germline V gene lookup returns CDR1 SGHRS and CDR2 YFSETQ. The CDR3 is made up of 15 amino acids. V was shortened by 5 bases and J by 1 base, with 14 bases between the two germline ends. The CDR3 DNA is TGCGCCAGCAGTTTGAGCGGCGTGGGCACAGATACGCAGTATTTT. Its translation is CASSLSGVGTDTQYF.

V gene TRBV6-6 combines with J gene TRBJ1-5; 9 positions match TRBD1. V gave up 1 base and J gave up 6 bases; unmatched junction bases: 7. The CDR3 covers 16 residues. Germline V gives CDR1 MNHNY, CDR2 SVGAGI (reference sequence). The CDR3 protein is CASSYLSGTGFQPQHF. CDR3 sequence (DNA): TGTGCCAGCAGTTACTTATCCGGGACAGGGTTTCAGCCCCAGCATTTT.

The V gene is TRBV7-2, the J gene TRBJ2-1; the D gene is possibly TRBD2 (6 bases). CDR3 length: 11 residues. V lost 3 bases and J lost 10, with 7 bases in between. The germline V gene has CDR1 SGHTA and CDR2 FQGNSA. The CDR3 region has the DNA TGTGCCAGCAGCTTGGAGGGAGAGCAGTTCTTC. Protein product: CASSLEGEQFF.

The rearrangement links TRBV6-5 to TRBJ2-2; no clear D. The germline CDR1 and CDR2 sequences are MNHEY and SVGAGI. V was trimmed by 6 bases and J by 6 bases, leaving 14 bases between them. The CDR3 extends over 14 amino acids. CDR3 nucleotides: TGTGCCAGCAGGTCCCTGGCGGTCCCCGGGGAGCTGTTTTTT. It translates to CASRSLAVPGELFF.

This clone was seen more than once but under ten times. J is TRBJ2-7 and V is TRBV18; D possibly corresponds to TRBD1 (5 bases). From germline, CDR1 is KGHSH and CDR2 LQKENI. The CDR3 covers 16 residues. V dropped 6 bases and J dropped 0 bases, with 18 bases sitting between them. Here the CDR3 reads CASSKHPDSSSYEQYV. As DNA, the CDR3 is TGTGCCAGCTCCAAACATCCCGACAGTAGCTCCTACGAGCAGTACGTC.

This chain joins TRBV19 and TRBJ2-3, with unresolved D. Germline V gene sequence: CDR1 LNHDA, CDR2 SQIVND (reference sequence). Trimming removed 5 bases at V and 2 bases at J, with 8 bases between. The CDR3 runs 13 residues. The CDR3 region has the DNA TGTGCCAGTAGTTTCTTAAACACAGATACGCAGTATTTT. Protein: CASSFLNTDTQYF.

The chain has TRBV2 and TRBJ1-5, with D possibly being TRBD1 (5 bases). Germline CDR1 SNHLY, CDR2 FYNNEI. This CDR3 region has 15 residues. The ends were cut back, 5 bases at V and 3 bases at J, with 14 bases in the middle. CDR3 in DNA: TGTGCCAGCAGTCAGCAGGGAACCGACAATCAGCCCCAGCATTTT. Translation gives CASSQQGTDNQPQHF.

This chain links TRBV20-1 with TRBJ1-1; tentative D call: TRBD1 (5 bases). The CDR3 spans 11 residues. V was trimmed by 5 bases and J by 4 bases, leaving 8 bases between them. Germline V lookup: CDR1 DFQATT, CDR2 SNEGSKA (reference sequence). This CDR3 reads CSAGRATEAFF. The CDR3 bases are TGCAGTGCTGGCAGGGCCACTGAAGCTTTCTTT.